This T cell receptor beta chain was recorded in a study of CD8+CD57+ T cells in acquired aplastic anemia (dated by TCRdb to between 2017 and 2018). For the wider study: A mean of about 3.2 ug of DNA, ranging from roughly 0.2 to 27.4 ug, was extracted from sorted CD4+ and CD8+ cells. An average of about 10 million reads for CD4+ cells and approximately 12 million reads for CD8+ cells was obtained from healthy donor samples.

Genomic DNA served as template for TCR beta VDJ combination and CDR3 sequence profiling. TCR repertoire sequencing was run on an Illumina HiSeq 2000. On the authors' methods: Repertoires were assessed using TRBV/TRBJ rearrangement plots, CDR3 size and DJ length profiles, and Simpson's diversity index. Whichever DNA sequence was most abundant in the deep sequencing data was defined as the immunodominant clone. CDR3 amino acid sequences were checked for sharing between subjects and were compared against published repertoires and the VDJdb database. TCRdb redid the processing of the public reads, applying fastp at Q25 and MiXCR, and retained in-frame beta chains. CDR3 protein sequences are deduplicated, and each keeps its most common genes and DNA. The V and J calls and clone size are TCRdb's, not the authors'. The sample table holds hundreds of thousands of distinct CDR3 sequences, of which about two thirds were seen once. The top ten constitute 4% of the sample.

TCR repertoires of sorted CD4+ and CD8+ blood T cells from severe aplastic anemia patients and healthy subjects were deep-sequenced in the study. Ficoll-Paque density gradient centrifugation was used to isolate peripheral blood mononuclear cells. Before DNA was extracted, CD4+ and CD8+ T cells were sorted using either FACS or magnetic beads. With regard to this clonotype: The clone's antigen remains unknown. The CDR3 end shows no conserved phenylalanine or tryptophan, and so a read error is likely. The DNA is omitted, as the CDR3 cannot be located on it reliably, and the CDR3 follows TCRdb's listing.

The CDR3 comprises 13 residues, both ends counted. CDR1 and CDR2, per the germline V gene, are SGHTA and FQGNSA. General findings and caveats noted by the study authors: Roughly 30 CD8+ CDR3 sequences were found to be shared between patients and controls, but these sequences appeared to be highly expressed in patients and within the immunodominant clones of the patients. Patients and healthy controls showed no significant difference in CD8+ Simpson's diversity (P=0.060).

The chain is assembled from TRBV7-2 and TRBJ1-2. Sequencing was done on a sample of sorted CD4+, CD8+, or CD8+CD57+ T cells (not recorded which) from PBMCs. The sequence derives from a human donor in good health, serving as a control. The CDR3 protein: CASSLGPSLFFAS.